Below are 19 T cell receptor beta chains sequenced from a single sample in a study of CD8 T cells in Susac syndrome. Random-hexamer reverse transcription was applied to about 0.45 to 1 ug RNA. In TCRdb, the immunoSEQ multiplex PCR reads were re-called with MiXCR into one record per CDR3 protein. There are some 140,000 distinct CDR3 sequences in the sample; just under 95% occur only once, and approximately 0.18% lies in the top ten. What was sequenced was CD8+ T cells from PBMCs. The receptor set was obtained from a human donor with Susac syndrome.

This clonotype showed up just once. The CDR3 DNA is TGTGCCAGCTGGAGACAGAACTACGAGCAGTACTTC. Translating gives CASWRQNYEQYF. The chain is built from TRBV2 and TRBJ2-7; the D gene is possibly TRBD1 (5 bases). With 8 bases removed from V and 3 bases from J, the gap between germline ends came to 11 bases. The CDR3 contains 12 residues. Germline-derived CDR1 and CDR2 are SNHLY and FYNNEI.

The chain uses TRBV29-1 and TRBJ2-3; 7 positions match TRBD1. This CDR3 is 16 amino acids long. Trimming cost V 2 bases and J 2 bases; bases outside gene matches: 10. Germline lookup yields CDR1 SQVTM and CDR2 ANQGSEA. The CDR3 here is CSVERGRGRYTDTQYF. CDR3 bases: TGCAGCGTTGAACGGGGTAGGGGGCGGTACACAGATACGCAGTATTTT.

V gene TRBV28 combines with J gene TRBJ2-2; 8 bases are shared with TRBD2. CDR3 length: 16 amino acids. With 5 bases clipped from V and 5 bases from J, the junction kept 10 bases outside the gene matches. The germline V gene encodes CDR1 MDHEN and CDR2 SYDVKM. CDR3 DNA: TGTGCCAGCAGTATCCCGATTAGCGGGACGACCGGGGAGCTGTTTTTT. Amino acids: CASSIPISGTTGELFF.

The chain employs TRBV4-1 and TRBJ2-3; TRBD2 agrees at 8 bases. This CDR3 contains 15 residues. With 2 bases clipped from V and 4 bases from J, the junction kept 5 bases outside the gene matches. Germline V gene lookup returns CDR1 MGHRA and CDR2 YSYEKL. The CDR3 protein is CASSQTPGGADTQYF. The CDR3 coding sequence is TGCGCCAGCAGCCAAACCCCGGGGGGGGCAGATACGCAGTATTTT.

Only one count was recorded for this clonotype. This chain links TRBV4-1 with TRBJ2-5, with a possible D match to TRBD2 (5 bases). The CDR3 has 16 amino acids. V gave up 4 bases and J gave up 1 base, with 16 bases separating them. Per germline, CDR1 MGHRA and CDR2 YSYEKL. The CDR3 DNA is TGCGCCAGCAGCCGAGTCGTTGGGAGCGCCCAAGAGACCCAGTACTTC. Translated: CASSRVVGSAQETQYF.

The chain's CDR3 is CASSVDNRNYGYTF. The CDR3 DNA is TGTGCCAGCAGCGTAGATAACAGGAACTATGGCTACACCTTC. The chain links TRBV9 to TRBJ1-2; D is possibly TRBD1 (5 bases). This CDR3 is built from 14 residues. Looked up from germline, CDR1 is SGDLS and CDR2 is YYNGEE. V was trimmed by 0 bases and J by 2 bases, leaving 8 bases between them. The entire variable domain, with the rest obtained from reference TRBV9 and TRBJ1-2, is as follows: DSGVTQTPKHLITATGQRVTLRCSPRSGDLSVYWYQQSLDQGLQFLIQYYNGEERAKGNILERFSAQQFPDLHSELNLSSLELGDSALYFCASSVDNRNYGYTFGSGTRLTVV.

The chain links TRBV4-1 to TRBJ1-1; the D is unclear. Trimming cost V 2 bases and J 4 bases, with 14 bases left between them. The CDR3 is made up of 15 amino acids. Germline lookup yields CDR1 MGHRA and CDR2 YSYEKL. The CDR3 spells CASSQSLGSGTEAFF. CDR3 nucleotides: TGCGCCAGCAGCCAATCCCTAGGGTCGGGCACTGAAGCTTTCTTT.

The sample holds a few counts of this clonotype. V is TRBV28 and J is TRBJ2-5; weak D call: TRBD1 (6 bases). CDR1 is MDHEN, CDR2 SYDVKM, per germline. Trimming took 3 bases from V and 5 from J, leaving 7 bases between them. The CDR3 covers 12 residues. Here the CDR3 DNA reads TGTGCCAGCAGTTTTGGGGGCGAGACCCAGTACTTC. It is translated as CASSFGGETQYF.

The chain is built from TRBV12-3 or TRBV12-4 and TRBJ2-1, with D possibly being TRBD2 (6 bases). V was pared by 3 bases and J by 2 bases, with 11 bases between. The length of the CDR3 is 15 residues. Here the CDR3 reads CASSFMRDTYNEQFF. As DNA, the CDR3 is TGTGCCAGCAGTTTCATGCGGGATACCTACAATGAGCAGTTCTTC.

J is TRBJ1-2 and V is TRBV5-1; 8 positions match TRBD1. The CDR3 is made up of 16 amino acids. Per germline, CDR1 SGHRS and CDR2 YFSETQ. V dropped 4 bases and J dropped 2; count of bases not matched to a gene: 10. CDR3 amino acids: CASSIQSGGYNYGYTF. The CDR3 bases are TGCGCCAGCAGCATACAATCAGGGGGCTACAACTATGGCTACACCTTC.

V and J are TRBV11-2 and TRBJ1-2, with a possible D match to TRBD1 (5 bases). The CDR3 is made up of 11 amino acids. Trimming took off 6 bases at V and 7 bases at J, with 9 bases between the two ends. CDR1 SGHAT and CDR2 FQNNGV come from the germline V gene. CDR3 in DNA: TGTGCCAGCAGTAGGACAAGTGGCTACACCTTC. Its protein product is CASSRTSGYTF.

This clonotype was observed once. The J gene is TRBJ2-1, the V gene TRBV7-2; 8 bases align to TRBD2. This CDR3 comprises 15 residues. Germline V gives CDR1 SGHTA, CDR2 FQGNSA. Losses at the gene ends were 6 bases for V and 3 bases for J; bases not matched to a gene: 7. The CDR3 reads CASRLLAENYNEQFF. In DNA, the CDR3 is TGTGCCAGCAGGCTACTAGCGGAGAACTACAATGAGCAGTTCTTC.

The chain carries TRBV2 and TRBJ1-5; D unclear. Germline lookup yields CDR1 SNHLY and CDR2 FYNNEI. V dropped 6 bases and J dropped 6 bases, with 15 bases sitting between them. The CDR3 has 14 amino acids. Here the CDR3 DNA reads TGTGCCAGCAGGGTATCTCGATGGGGTCAGCCCCAGCATTTT. Translated: CASRVSRWGQPQHF.

The chain uses TRBV7-6 and TRBJ1-2; 7 nucleotides line up with TRBD1. Germline V gene sequence: CDR1 SGHVS, CDR2 FNYEAQ. The CDR3 has 14 amino acids. Trimming took 5 bases from V and 4 from J; bases not matched to a gene: 7. CDR3 region: CASSPGQTAYGYTF. The DNA for the CDR3 is TGTGCCAGCAGCCCGGGACAGACCGCCTATGGCTACACCTTC.

The rearrangement uses TRBV30 and TRBJ1-1; D is unclear. This CDR3 is built from 12 residues. Germline lookup yields CDR1 GTSNPN and CDR2 SVGIG (reference sequence). Between the trimmed V and J ends, which lost 2 bases and 0 bases, there was a span of 4 bases. The CDR3 is CAWSLMNTEAFF. The CDR3 DNA follows: TGTGCCTGGAGTCTTATGAACACTGAAGCTTTCTTT.

This clonotype appeared a single time. The rearrangement links TRBV2 to TRBJ2-5, with D unresolved. Trimming left V 8 bases short and J 2 bases short, with 12 bases between. Germline CDR1 and CDR2: SNHLY and FYNNEI. This CDR3 contains 13 residues. The CDR3 here is CASRPRGQETQYF. The CDR3 DNA follows: TGTGCCAGCCGCCCCCGTGGGCAAGAGACCCAGTACTTC. The variable domain in full, completed from reference TRBV2 and TRBJ2-5, reads EPEVTQTPSHQVTQMGQEVILRCVPISNHLYFYWYRQILGQKVEFLVSFYNNEISEKSEIFDDQFSVERPDGSNFTLKIRSTKLEDSAMYFCASRPRGQETQYFGPGTRLLVL.

Here the CDR3 DNA reads TGTGCCAGCAGCTTAGGTCAGCAAAACAATGAGCAGTTCTTC. Amino acids: CASSLGQQNNEQFF. This chain uses TRBV11-2 with TRBJ2-1; D remains unclear. The ends were cut back, 1 base at V and 5 bases at J, with 9 bases in the middle. Germline CDR1 is SGHAT and CDR2 is FQNNGV. The CDR3 covers 14 residues.

The rearrangement uses TRBV20-1 and TRBJ2-1, with D maybe TRBD1 (5 bases). Germline V gives CDR1 DFQATT, CDR2 SNEGSKA (reference sequence). This CDR3 has 14 residues. The V and J ends lost 0 bases and 8 bases respectively, with 14 bases between them. CDR3 nucleotides: TGCAGTGCTAGAGATAGGCAGGGTACTTATGAGCAGTTCTTC. It is translated as CSARDRQGTYEQFF.

The chain links TRBV4-1 to TRBJ2-1; TRBD1 or TRBD2 may be the D gene (6 bases each). Germline V gene sequence: CDR1 MGHRA, CDR2 YSYEKL. V was trimmed by 3 bases and J by 10 bases, leaving 10 bases between them. The length of the CDR3 is 12 residues. The CDR3 DNA reads TGCGCCAGCAGCCATCGGGGGCAAGAGCAGTTCTTC. Translating gives CASSHRGQEQFF.